These T cell receptor beta chains were read from a single sample in a study of cytomegalovirus exposure and HLA in healthy donors. Clones were sequenced by immunoSEQ multiplex PCR, and TCRdb holds only the in-frame ones, with some missing. The data show roughly 100,000 clones, over 75% seen once. Sequencing was done on a sample of PBMCs. The source of these receptors is a man in his forties in good health and CMV-seropositive. Each CDR3 is given with its conserved first and last residue. A D gene is named only where the DNA matches it firmly.

v_gene: TRBV16
d_gene: .
CDR3aa: CASSQSGGAGYEQYF

v_gene: TRBV6-5
d_gene: TRBD1
CDR3aa: CASSSQGPPNQPQHF

v_gene: TRBV28
d_gene: TRBD1
CDR3aa: CASNRQGRTGELFF

v_gene: TRBV6-1
d_gene: TRBD1
CDR3aa: CASITRDRAHEKLFF

v_gene: TRBV29-1
d_gene: .
CDR3aa: CSVEDRGEQYF

v_gene: TRBV2
d_gene: .
CDR3aa: CASRVDRTNTGELFF

v_gene: TRBV5-1
d_gene: TRBD1
CDR3aa: CASSLQGTSSTDTQYF

v_gene: TRBV7-8
d_gene: .
CDR3aa: CASSPGGVPNSPLHF

v_gene: TRBV30
d_gene: TRBD1
CDR3aa: CAWTGQGNSPLHF

v_gene: TRBV18
d_gene: .
CDR3aa: CASSSWTGYNEQFF

v_gene: TRBV7-2
d_gene: TRBD2
CDR3aa: CASSRTSGRQETQYF

v_gene: TRBV6-1
d_gene: .
CDR3aa: CASSASPPGYDGYTF

v_gene: TRBV5-4
d_gene: TRBD2
CDR3aa: CASSSTSGEYNEQFF

v_gene: TRBV19
d_gene: TRBD2
CDR3aa: CASTGTSGTYEQYF

v_gene: TRBV5-1
d_gene: TRBD1
CDR3aa: CASSPGTGRSDTEAFF

v_gene: TRBV5-1
d_gene: TRBD2
CDR3aa: CASSLAPPGTRGNEQFF